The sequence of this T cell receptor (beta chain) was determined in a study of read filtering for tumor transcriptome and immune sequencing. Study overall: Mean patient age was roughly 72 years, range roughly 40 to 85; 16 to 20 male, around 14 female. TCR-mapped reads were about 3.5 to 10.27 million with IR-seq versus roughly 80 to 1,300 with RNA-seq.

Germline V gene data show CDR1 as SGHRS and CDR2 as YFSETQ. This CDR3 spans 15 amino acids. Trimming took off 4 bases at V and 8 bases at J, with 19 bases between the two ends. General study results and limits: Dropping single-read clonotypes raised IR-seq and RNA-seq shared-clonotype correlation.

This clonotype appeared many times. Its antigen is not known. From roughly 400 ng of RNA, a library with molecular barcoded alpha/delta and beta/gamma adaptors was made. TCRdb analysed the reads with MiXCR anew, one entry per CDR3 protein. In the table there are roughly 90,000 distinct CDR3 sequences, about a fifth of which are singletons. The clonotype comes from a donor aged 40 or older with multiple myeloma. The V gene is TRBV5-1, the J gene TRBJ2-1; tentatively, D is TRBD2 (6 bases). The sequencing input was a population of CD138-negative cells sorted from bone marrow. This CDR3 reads CASSLRDSRSDEQFF. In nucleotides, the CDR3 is TGCGCCAGCAGCCTAAGGGACTCCAGGTCGGATGAGCAGTTCTTC.